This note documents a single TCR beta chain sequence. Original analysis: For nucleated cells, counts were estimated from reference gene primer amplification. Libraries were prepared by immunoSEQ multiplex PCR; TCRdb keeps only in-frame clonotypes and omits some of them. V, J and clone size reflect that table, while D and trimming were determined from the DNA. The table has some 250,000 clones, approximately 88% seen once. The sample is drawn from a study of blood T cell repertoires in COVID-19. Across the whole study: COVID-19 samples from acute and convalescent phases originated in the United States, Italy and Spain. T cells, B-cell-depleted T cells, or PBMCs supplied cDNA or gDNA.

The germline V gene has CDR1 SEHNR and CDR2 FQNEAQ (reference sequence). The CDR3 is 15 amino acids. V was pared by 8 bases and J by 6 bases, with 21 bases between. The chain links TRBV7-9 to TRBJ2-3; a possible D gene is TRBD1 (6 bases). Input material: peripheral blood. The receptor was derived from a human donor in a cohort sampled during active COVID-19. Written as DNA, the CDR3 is TGTGCCAGCCATCCTCAGGGGACCCAGACGGATACGCAGTATTTT. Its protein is CASHPQGTQTDTQYF.